The T cell receptor (beta chain) described here comes from a study of CD8 T cells in Susac syndrome. It was with random hexamers that 0.5 to 1 ug RNA was reverse transcribed. The method of amplification for TCR beta CDR3 was immunoSEQ multiplex PCR, covering 54 Vbeta and 13 Jbeta. TCRdb analysed the immunoSEQ multiplex PCR reads with MiXCR anew, one entry per CDR3 protein. The repertoire consists of roughly 120,000 distinct CDR3 sequences, with 85% to 95% occurring once and the leading ten covering 0.093%. Germline V gives CDR1 DFQATT, CDR2 SNEGSKA (reference sequence). CDR3 length: 17 amino acids. The germline V and J ends were trimmed by 3 bases and 7 bases, with 25 bases remaining between them. CD8+ and CD4+ T cells from blood underwent TCR beta sequencing.

The sequencing sample was made of CD4+ T cells from PBMCs. The V gene is TRBV20-1, the J gene TRBJ1-5; D is perhaps TRBD1 (6 bases). The receptor was derived from a human donor with multiple sclerosis. Here the CDR3 reads CSAREGSGGATKQPQHF. The CDR3 region has the DNA TGCAGTGCTAGGGAGGGGTCCGGGGGGGCCACGAAGCAGCCCCAGCATTTT.